Included here is one T cell receptor beta chain sequence, with context. This sample stems from a study of blood T cell repertoires in COVID-19. Overall study context: Samples came from the United States, Italy and Spain, spanning acute and convalescent COVID-19. Sources were T cells, B-cell-depleted T cells, or PBMCs; the material itself was cDNA or gDNA.

Original analysis: Amplification from reference gene primers served as the basis for estimated nucleated cell counts. Data came from immunoSEQ multiplex PCR; TCRdb stores just in-frame clones and leaves some out. V and J calls and clone size follow that table, whereas D and trimming were derived from the DNA. The top ten clones hold over 3% of a sample with some 260,000 clones, 60% to 75% of them seen once. CDR1 is MNHEY and CDR2 is SVGEGT in the germline V gene. The V gene end was trimmed by 5 bases and the J gene end by 6 bases; junction bases not matched to a gene: 18. This CDR3 is 18 amino acids long.

The TCR was taken from a woman of 80 years or more with acute or convalescent COVID-19. Sequencing was carried out using peripheral blood. V usage is TRBV6-2 or TRBV6-3 and J usage is TRBJ2-3; 9 nucleotides line up with TRBD2. CDR3 residues: CASSPYGNLAGRGDTQYF. The CDR3, as DNA: TGTGCCAGCAGTCCCTACGGCAACCTAGCGGGGCGGGGGGATACGCAGTATTTT.